Each of the 23 T cell receptor beta chains below was sequenced from the same sample in a study of CXCR3-negative and CXCR3-positive naive CD8 T cells. General study points: Naive cells that were CXCR3-positive had more hydrophobic TRB CDR3s (compared with CXCR3-negative naive cells).

It was by 5' RACE with UMI labels that the TRB cDNA libraries were prepared. No DNA is given; TCRdb re-called the 5' RACE reads and lists each CDR3 protein once. The sample's table shows 85,000 to 90,000 distinct CDR3 sequences. For these receptors, no antigen is known. Sequencing was done on a sample of naive CXCR3+ CD8+ T cells from blood. Subset defined: CD45RO-CCR7+CD27+CD95- naive CD8+ T cells expressing CXCR3 (TNR3+). These TCRs come from a human donor in good health. Some clones in this sample may be carry-over from other donors' samples.

The chain carries TRBV24-1 and TRBJ2-3; TCRdb lists TRBD1, though no DNA is available to test this call. CDR1 KGHDR and CDR2 SFDVKD come from the germline V gene. CDR3 length: 16 amino acids. CDR3 sequence: CATSGRGVLNTDTQYF.

This chain connects TRBV27 to TRBJ1-1. Per germline, CDR1 MNHEY and CDR2 SMNVEV (reference sequence). This CDR3 is built from 13 residues. The chain's CDR3 is CASSLGRNTEAFF.

CDR3 residues: CASSQEDRRLALFSSTDTQYF. V usage is TRBV4-2 and J usage is TRBJ2-3; TCRdb picks TRBD2, but there is no DNA to check that call. From germline, CDR1 is LGHNA and CDR2 YNFKEQ. The CDR3 is 21 amino acids.

The J gene is TRBJ1-2, the V gene TRBV28; TCRdb reports TRBD1, a call that lacks DNA to check it against. This CDR3 has 13 amino acids. Germline V CDR1 and CDR2: MDHEN, SYDVKM. CDR3 amino acids: CASRIDRGYGYTF.

This sequence joins TRBV2 and TRBJ2-3; no DNA is available, so the TRBD1 call from TCRdb remains unchecked. The CDR3 contains 14 residues. Germline V gene sequence: CDR1 SNHLY, CDR2 FYNNEI. CDR3 sequence: CASLGRGYTDTQYF. Complete variable domain (other parts from reference TRBV2 and TRBJ2-3): EPEVTQTPSHQVTQMGQEVILRCVPISNHLYFYWYRQILGQKVEFLVSFYNNEISEKSEIFDDQFSVERPDGSNFTLKIRSTKLEDSAMYFCASLGRGYTDTQYFGPGTRLTVL.

The J gene is TRBJ2-6, the V gene TRBV27; TCRdb's assignment of TRBD1 cannot be checked, as there is no DNA. Germline V gives CDR1 MNHEY, CDR2 SMNVEV (reference sequence). CDR3 size: 19 residues. This chain's CDR3 is CASSLSPGQGAEGANVLTF.

The V and J genes are TRBV28 and TRBJ2-2; as DNA is missing, the TRBD1 call by TCRdb cannot be tested. This CDR3 spans 16 amino acids. CDR1 is MDHEN and CDR2 is SYDVKM in the germline V gene. CDR3 sequence reads: CASSFPQGTNTGELFF. The full variable domain, in which reference TRBV28 and TRBJ2-2 provide the parts outside the CDR3, is DVKVTQSSRYLVKRTGEKVFLECVQDMDHENMFWYRQDPGLGLRLIYFSYDVKMKEKGDIPEGYSVSREKKERFSLILESASTNQTSMYLCASSFPQGTNTGELFFGEGSRLTVL.

The rearrangement uses TRBV12-3 or TRBV12-4 and TRBJ2-3; the TCRdb D gene call, TRBD2, has no DNA to confirm it. This CDR3 is built from 17 residues. This chain's CDR3 is CASSPYISGVESDTQYF.

V gene TRBV12-3 or TRBV12-4 combines with J gene TRBJ2-3; TCRdb calls TRBD2, which cannot be checked without DNA. The length of the CDR3 is 14 residues. The CDR3 sequence is CASGTSGAADTQYF.

The J gene is TRBJ2-7, the V gene TRBV4-1; absent DNA, TCRdb's TRBD2 call cannot be checked. From germline, CDR1 is MGHRA and CDR2 YSYEKL. The CDR3 consists of 15 residues. The CDR3: CASSSERDGPYEQYF.

The rearrangement links TRBV15 to TRBJ2-5; the TRBD1 assignment by TCRdb is unverifiable without DNA. The germline gives CDR1 LNHNV, CDR2 YYDKDF (reference sequence). This CDR3 spans 16 amino acids. CDR3 residues: CATSRAPPGGVETQYF.

The gene calls are TRBV13 and TRBJ2-5; the TCRdb call, TRBD1, lacks DNA for checking. Germline V CDR1 and CDR2: PRHDT, FYEKMQ (reference sequence). The CDR3 totals 18 residues. CDR3 residues: CASSLRSGTGRIGETQYF.

The chain carries TRBV28 and TRBJ2-2; TCRdb selects TRBD2, and the lack of DNA leaves this call unchecked. The CDR3 spans 16 residues. Per germline, CDR1 MDHEN and CDR2 SYDVKM. CDR3 region: CASSSLGSGRNGELFF.

The chain has TRBV30 and TRBJ2-5. Germline loops: CDR1 GTSNPN, CDR2 SVGIG (reference sequence). The CDR3 loop spans 13 amino acids. The CDR3 spells CAWSPGYQETQYF.

This rearrangement joins TRBV5-1 to TRBJ1-2; TCRdb picks TRBD1, but there is no DNA to check that call. From germline, CDR1 is SGHRS and CDR2 YFSETQ. This CDR3 contains 16 residues. CDR3 residues: CASSAWGQDGDYGYTF.

This rearrangement joins TRBV7-9 to TRBJ2-7; TCRdb lists TRBD2, though no DNA is available to test this call. This CDR3 has 18 residues. Germline loops: CDR1 SEHNR, CDR2 FQNEAQ (reference sequence). CDR3 in amino acids: CASSSALSTSGRGYEQYF.

V and J are TRBV6-5 and TRBJ2-1; TCRdb's D call, TRBD2, is unchecked because there is no DNA. CDR3 size: 20 residues. CDR1 and CDR2 from the germline V gene are MNHEY and SVGAGI. The CDR3 spells CASSYSTGLAGGSSYNEQFF.

The rearrangement joins TRBV7-9 to TRBJ2-7; TCRdb reports TRBD1, a call that lacks DNA to check it against. The CDR3 has 14 residues. Germline loops: CDR1 SEHNR, CDR2 FQNEAQ (reference sequence). CDR3 amino acids: CASVPGQKTYEQYF.

The CDR3 reads CASIQAGGGETQYF. The chain couples TRBV28 to TRBJ2-5; the D call from TCRdb, TRBD2, cannot be confirmed without DNA. This CDR3 contains 14 residues. Germline V CDR1 and CDR2: MDHEN, SYDVKM. The variable domain in full, with the rest retrieved from reference TRBV28 and TRBJ2-5, is DVKVTQSSRYLVKRTGEKVFLECVQDMDHENMFWYRQDPGLGLRLIYFSYDVKMKEKGDIPEGYSVSREKKERFSLILESASTNQTSMYLCASIQAGGGETQYFGPGTRLLVL.

This sequence joins TRBV28 and TRBJ2-1. Germline V CDR1 and CDR2: MDHEN, SYDVKM. The CDR3 runs to 12 residues. The chain's CDR3 is CASSLWGNEQFF.

This rearrangement joins TRBV6-6 to TRBJ2-2; the D call of TRBD1 rests on TCRdb alone, since no DNA is present to check it. Per germline, CDR1 MNHNY and CDR2 SVGAGI (reference sequence). The CDR3 is 15 residues long. This CDR3 is CASSSGTGAGGELFF.

The genes are TRBV3-1 and TRBJ2-1. This CDR3 contains 14 residues. The germline V gene encodes CDR1 LGHDT and CDR2 YNNKEL (reference sequence). CDR3 residues: CASSQADLYNEQFF.

The chain is built from TRBV7-8 and TRBJ2-7; no DNA is available, so the TRBD2 call from TCRdb remains unchecked. Germline lookup yields CDR1 SGHVS and CDR2 FQNEAQ. The CDR3 loop spans 13 amino acids. The CDR3 protein is CASSEGITNEQYF. Looking up the rest from reference TRBV7-8 and TRBJ2-7 gives the full variable domain: GAGVSQSPRYKVAKRGQDVALRCDPISGHVSLFWYQQALGQGPEFLTYFQNEAQLDKSGLPSDRFFAERPEGSVSTLKIQRTQQEDSAVYLCASSEGITNEQYFGPGTRLTVT.